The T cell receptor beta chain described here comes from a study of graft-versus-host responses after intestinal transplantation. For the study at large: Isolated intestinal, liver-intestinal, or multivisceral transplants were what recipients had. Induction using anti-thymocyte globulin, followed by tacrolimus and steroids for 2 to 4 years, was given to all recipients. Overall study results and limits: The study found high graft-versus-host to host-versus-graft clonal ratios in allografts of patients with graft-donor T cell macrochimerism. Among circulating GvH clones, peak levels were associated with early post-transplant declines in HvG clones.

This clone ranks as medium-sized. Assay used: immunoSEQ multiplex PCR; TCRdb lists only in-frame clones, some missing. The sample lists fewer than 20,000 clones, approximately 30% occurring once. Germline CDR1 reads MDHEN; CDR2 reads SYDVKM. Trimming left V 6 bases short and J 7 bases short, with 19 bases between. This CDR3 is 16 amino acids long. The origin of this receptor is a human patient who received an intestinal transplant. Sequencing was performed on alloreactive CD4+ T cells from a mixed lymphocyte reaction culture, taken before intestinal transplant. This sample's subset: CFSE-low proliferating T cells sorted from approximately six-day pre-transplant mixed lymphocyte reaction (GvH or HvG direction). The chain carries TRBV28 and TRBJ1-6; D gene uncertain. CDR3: CASRQGPLSRNSPLHF. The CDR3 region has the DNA TGTGCCAGCAGGCAAGGGCCGCTCTCAAGGAATTCACCCCTCCACTTT.